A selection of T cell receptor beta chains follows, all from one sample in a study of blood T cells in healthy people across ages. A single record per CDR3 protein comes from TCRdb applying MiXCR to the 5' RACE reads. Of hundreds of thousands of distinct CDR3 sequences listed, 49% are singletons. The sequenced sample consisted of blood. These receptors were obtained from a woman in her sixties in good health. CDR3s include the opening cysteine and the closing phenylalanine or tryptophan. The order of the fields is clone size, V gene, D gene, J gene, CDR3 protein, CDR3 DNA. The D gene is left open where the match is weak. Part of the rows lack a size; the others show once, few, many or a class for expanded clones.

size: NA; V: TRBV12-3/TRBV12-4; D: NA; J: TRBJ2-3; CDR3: CANARRDTDTQYF; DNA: TGTGCCAACGCACGACGCGACACAGATACGCAGTATTTT
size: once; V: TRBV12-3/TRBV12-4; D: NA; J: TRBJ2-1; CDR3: CASRATRGSEQFF; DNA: TGTGCCAGCCGGGCGACTAGAGGTAGTGAGCAGTTCTTC
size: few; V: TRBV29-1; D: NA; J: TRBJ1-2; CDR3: CSVEGGGNYGYTF; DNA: TGCAGCGTTGAAGGGGGGGGAAACTATGGCTACACCTTC
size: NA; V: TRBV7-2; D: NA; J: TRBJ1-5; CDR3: CASSFRFNQPQHF; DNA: TGTGCCAGCAGCTTTCGGTTCAATCAGCCCCAGCATTTT
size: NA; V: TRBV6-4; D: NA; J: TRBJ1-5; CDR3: CARSNRTGSQPQHF; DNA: TGTGCCAGGAGCAACAGGACGGGTAGTCAGCCCCAGCATTTT
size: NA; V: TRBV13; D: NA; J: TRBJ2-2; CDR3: CASRPFRGTGELFF; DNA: TGTGCCAGCAGACCATTCAGGGGCACCGGGGAGCTGTTTTTT
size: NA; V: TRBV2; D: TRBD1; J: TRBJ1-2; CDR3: CASSGDREYGYTF; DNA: TGTGCCAGCAGTGGGGACAGGGAATATGGCTACACCTTC
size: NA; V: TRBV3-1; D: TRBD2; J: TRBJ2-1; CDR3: CASSQGLAGYNEQFF; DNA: TGTGCCAGCAGCCAGGGACTAGCGGGCTACAATGAGCAGTTCTTC
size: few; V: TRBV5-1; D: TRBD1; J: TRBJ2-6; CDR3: CASSLTGAYGRGANVLTF; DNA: TGCGCCAGCAGCTTGACAGGGGCCTATGGACGTGGGGCCAACGTCCTGACTTTC
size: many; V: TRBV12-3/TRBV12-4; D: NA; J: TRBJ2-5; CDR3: CASSREGRETQYF; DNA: TGTGCCAGCAGCCGCGAGGGTCGGGAGACCCAGTACTTC
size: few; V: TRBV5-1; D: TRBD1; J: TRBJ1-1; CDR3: CASSFLGQGATEAFF; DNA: TGCGCCAGCAGCTTCCTGGGACAGGGCGCCACTGAAGCTTTCTTT
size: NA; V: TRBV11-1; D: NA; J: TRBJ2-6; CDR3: CASSVPTSDRKTRSGANVLTF; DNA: TGTGCCAGCAGCGTACCCACCTCGGACAGAAAGACCCGCTCTGGGGCCAACGTCCTGACTTTC
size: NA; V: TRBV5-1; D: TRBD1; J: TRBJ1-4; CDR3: CANSLQGGADEKLFF; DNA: TGCGCCAACAGCCTCCAAGGGGGCGCTGACGAAAAACTGTTTTTT
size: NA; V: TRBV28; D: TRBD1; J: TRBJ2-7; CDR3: CASSLGTGVFYKQYF; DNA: TGTGCCAGCAGTTTGGGGACAGGGGTATTCTACAAGCAGTACTTC
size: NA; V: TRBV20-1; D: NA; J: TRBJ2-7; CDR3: CSAYGRSYGQYF; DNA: TGCAGTGCTTACGGACGGTCCTACGGGCAGTACTTC
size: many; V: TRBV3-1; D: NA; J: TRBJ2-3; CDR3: CASSQAQGPDTQYF; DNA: TGTGCCAGCAGCCAAGCACAGGGCCCAGATACGCAGTATTTT
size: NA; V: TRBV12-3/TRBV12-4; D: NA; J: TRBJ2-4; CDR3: CASSFAGIAKNIQYF; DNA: TGTGCCAGCAGTTTTGCAGGGATCGCCAAAAACATTCAGTACTTC
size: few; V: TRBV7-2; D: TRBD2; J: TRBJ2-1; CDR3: CASTLGLAGGRSYNEQFF; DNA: TGTGCCAGCACCCTTGGTCTAGCGGGAGGGAGATCCTACAATGAGCAGTTCTTC
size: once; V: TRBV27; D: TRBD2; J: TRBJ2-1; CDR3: CASSLERLAGRNEQFF; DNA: TGTGCCAGCAGTTTAGAGCGCCTAGCGGGGCGCAATGAGCAGTTCTTC
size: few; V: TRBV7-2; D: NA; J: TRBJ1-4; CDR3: CASTRGKSLATNEKLFF; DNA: TGTGCCAGCACCCGGGGCAAATCCCTTGCAACTAATGAAAAACTGTTTTTT
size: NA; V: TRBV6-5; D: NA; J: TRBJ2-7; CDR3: CASSRGAQGEQYF; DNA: TGTGCCAGCAGCCGAGGAGCTCAGGGGGAGCAGTACTTC
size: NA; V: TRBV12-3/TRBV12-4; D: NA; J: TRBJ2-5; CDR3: CVSCRARLEETQYF; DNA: TGTGTCAGCTGTAGGGCGAGGTTGGAAGAGACCCAGTACTTC
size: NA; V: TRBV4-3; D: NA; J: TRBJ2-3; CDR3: CASSQDRVRTTDTQYF; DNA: TGCGCCAGCAGCCAAGATCGTGTCAGGACCACGGATACGCAGTATTTT
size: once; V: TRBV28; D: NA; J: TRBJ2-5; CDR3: CASSLIGAPQETQYF; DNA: TGTGCCAGCAGTCTTATAGGAGCCCCTCAAGAGACCCAGTACTTC
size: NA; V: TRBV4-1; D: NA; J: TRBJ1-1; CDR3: CASSQEMRNTEAFF; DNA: TGCGCCAGCAGCCAGGAGATGCGGAACACTGAAGCTTTCTTT
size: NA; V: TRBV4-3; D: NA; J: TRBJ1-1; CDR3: CASSQEVFGVTEAFF; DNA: TGCGCCAGCAGCCAAGAGGTATTCGGGGTCACTGAAGCTTTCTTT
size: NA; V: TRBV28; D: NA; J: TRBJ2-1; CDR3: CASSPSVGEQFF; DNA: TGTGCCAGCAGCCCTTCTGTTGGTGAGCAGTTCTTC
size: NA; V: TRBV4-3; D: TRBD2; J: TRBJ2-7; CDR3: CASSQEGSSGGSYNEQYF; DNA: TGCGCCAGCAGCCAAGAGGGATCCAGCGGGGGTTCCTACAATGAGCAGTACTTC
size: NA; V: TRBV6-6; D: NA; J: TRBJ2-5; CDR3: CASALFPLDEQYF; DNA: TGTGCCAGCGCCCTCTTTCCATTAGATGAGCAGTACTTC
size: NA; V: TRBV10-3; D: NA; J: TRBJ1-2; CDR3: CAIRGTQGGGYTF; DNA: TGTGCCATCAGAGGGACTCAGGGTGGGGGCTACACCTTC
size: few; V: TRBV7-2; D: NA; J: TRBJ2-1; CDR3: CASSFRDNYNEQFF; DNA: TGTGCCAGCAGCTTTAGGGACAACTACAATGAGCAGTTCTTC
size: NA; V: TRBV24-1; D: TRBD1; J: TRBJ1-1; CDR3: CATSDSGTVNTEAFF; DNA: TGTGCCACCAGTGATTCCGGGACAGTGAACACTGAAGCTTTCTTT
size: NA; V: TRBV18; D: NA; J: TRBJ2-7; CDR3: CASSPAGIRYEQYF; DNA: TGTGCCAGCTCACCAGCAGGGATTCGCTACGAGCAGTACTTC
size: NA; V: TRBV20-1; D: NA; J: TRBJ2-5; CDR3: CSASGGGDIKTQYF; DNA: TGCAGTGCTAGCGGAGGGGGCGACATAAAGACCCAGTACTTC
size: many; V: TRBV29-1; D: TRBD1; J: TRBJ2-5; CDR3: CSVGQGGETQYF; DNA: TGCAGCGTCGGACAGGGTGGAGAGACCCAGTACTTC
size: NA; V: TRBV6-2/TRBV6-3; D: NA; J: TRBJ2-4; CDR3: CASSSPTVAKNIQYF; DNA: TGTGCCAGCAGTTCCCCGACCGTAGCCAAAAACATTCAGTACTTC
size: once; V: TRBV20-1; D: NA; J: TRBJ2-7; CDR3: CSARGAGGSYEQYF; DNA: TGCAGTGCTAGAGGCGCAGGTGGCTCCTACGAGCAGTACTTC
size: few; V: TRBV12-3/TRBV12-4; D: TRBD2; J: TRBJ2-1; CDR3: CASSLSGRTYNEQFF; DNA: TGTGCCAGCAGTCTTAGCGGGAGGACCTACAATGAGCAGTTCTTC
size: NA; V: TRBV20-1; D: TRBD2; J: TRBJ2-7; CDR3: CSAREPWTSAPVEQYF; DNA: TGCAGTGCTAGAGAACCTTGGACTAGCGCCCCAGTGGAGCAGTACTTC
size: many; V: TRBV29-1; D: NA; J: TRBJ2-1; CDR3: CSVGVNEQFF; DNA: TGCAGCGTTGGGGTCAATGAGCAGTTCTTC
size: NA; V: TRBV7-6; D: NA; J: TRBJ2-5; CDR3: CASSLAASQGNGETQYF; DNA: TGTGCCAGCAGCTTGGCCGCCTCACAGGGTAACGGAGAGACCCAGTACTTC
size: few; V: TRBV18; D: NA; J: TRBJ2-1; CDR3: CASSPPGQLRRRQFF; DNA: TGTGCCAGCTCACCACCTGGACAGCTCCGTCGGAGGCAGTTCTTC
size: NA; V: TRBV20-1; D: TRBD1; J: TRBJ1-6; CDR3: CSARSGQGRYSPLHF; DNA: TGCAGTGCTAGATCCGGACAGGGTAGATACTCACCCCTCCACTTT
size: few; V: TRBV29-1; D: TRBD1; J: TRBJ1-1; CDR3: CSAGQGPNTEAFF; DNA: TGCAGCGCCGGACAGGGTCCGAACACTGAAGCTTTCTTT
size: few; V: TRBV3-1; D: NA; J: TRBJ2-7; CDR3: CASSQDPAGSYEQYF; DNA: TGTGCCAGCAGCCAAGATCCCGCGGGCTCCTACGAGCAGTACTTC
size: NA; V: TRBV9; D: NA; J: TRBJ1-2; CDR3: CASSTPWGSYGYTF; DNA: TGTGCCAGCTCAACCCCATGGGGCAGCTATGGCTACACCTTC
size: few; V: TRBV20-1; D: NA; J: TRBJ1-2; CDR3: CSATTGIEDGYTF; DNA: TGCAGTGCTACTACAGGGATTGAGGATGGCTACACCTTC
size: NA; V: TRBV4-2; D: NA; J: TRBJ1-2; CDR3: CASSEPGRYGYTF; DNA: TGTGCCAGCAGTGAACCGGGTCGCTATGGCTACACCTTC
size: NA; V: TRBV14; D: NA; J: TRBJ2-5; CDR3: CASSHLTVHEQYF; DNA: TGTGCCAGCAGCCACTTAACAGTCCATGAGCAGTACTTC
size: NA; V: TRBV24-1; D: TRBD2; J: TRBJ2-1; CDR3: CATSDPRTSGNEQFF; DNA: TGTGCCACCAGTGATCCTAGGACTAGCGGAAATGAGCAGTTCTTC
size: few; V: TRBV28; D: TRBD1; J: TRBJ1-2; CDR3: CASSGVGRATGDYPYGYTF; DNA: TGTGCCAGCAGCGGAGTGGGACGGGCGACAGGGGACTATCCTTATGGCTACACCTTC
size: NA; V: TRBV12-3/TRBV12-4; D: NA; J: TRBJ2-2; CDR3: CASTRTGELFF; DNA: TGTGCCAGCACACGCACCGGGGAGCTGTTTTTT